These 13 T cell receptor beta chains were sequenced from one sample in a study of response to subunit inactivated influenza vaccine. TCRdb reanalysed the RT-PCR reads using MiXCR and keeps one entry per CDR3 protein. The sample has about 540,000 distinct CDR3 sequences, 20% to 25% seen once. The same sample was also studied in work on T cells expressing NK-cell markers. That study reports: TCR beta libraries carry UMIs added by 5'RACE template switching.

The material was CD4+ T cells sorted from PBMCs, obtained less than 13 days after vaccination. The receptors shown here come from a man between 50 and 59 years old who received an inactivated influenza vaccine.

V and J are TRBV11-1 and TRBJ2-3; the match to TRBD1 covers 9 bases. The germline gives CDR1 SGHAT, CDR2 FQDESV (reference sequence). This CDR3 has 14 amino acids. V lost 4 bases to trimming and J lost 7 bases; unmatched junction nucleotides: 6. CDR3 DNA sequence: TGTGCCAGCAGCTCCCCGGACAGGGGTAATACGCAGTATTTT. Translated: CASSSPDRGNTQYF.

This clonotype was detected a few times. V usage is TRBV20-1 and J usage is TRBJ1-5; D ambiguous. Trimming took off 5 bases at V and 4 bases at J, with 12 bases between the two ends. In germline, CDR1 is DFQATT, CDR2 SNEGSKA (reference sequence). CDR3 length: 13 amino acids. The CDR3 reads CSASGEFNQPQHF. CDR3 nucleotides: TGCAGTGCTTCCGGGGAATTTAATCAGCCCCAGCATTTT.

This clonotype occurred a few times. The chain is built from TRBV10-3 and TRBJ1-1, with TRBD1 as a possible D gene (6 bases). Trimming removed 7 bases at V and 5 bases at J, with 17 bases between. Germline V gives CDR1 ENHRY, CDR2 SYGVKD. The CDR3 length is 14 residues. The CDR3 loop reads CAIIRGADSTEAFF. In nucleotides, the CDR3 is TGTGCCATCATCCGGGGGGCTGATAGTACTGAAGCTTTCTTT.

Only a few counts were recorded for this clonotype. In DNA form, the CDR3 reads TGCGCCAGCAGCCAAATAGCGGGGGGCGACTGGAAAGTGCAGTATTTT. Its protein product is CASSQIAGGDWKVQYF. The chain links TRBV4-1 to TRBJ2-3; 10 bases are a match to TRBD2. With V trimmed by 2 bases and J by 11 bases, 13 bases remained unmatched. This CDR3 has 16 amino acids. The germline gives CDR1 MGHRA, CDR2 YSYEKL.

The chain joins TRBV7-2 to TRBJ1-4; no clear D gene. V lost 1 base and J lost 4, with 7 bases in between. Germline CDR1 is SGHTA and CDR2 is FQGNSA. This CDR3 has 14 amino acids. The CDR3 DNA follows: TGTGCCAGCAGCTTAGGAGGGTTTAATGAAAAACTGTTTTTT. It specifies CASSLGGFNEKLFF.

This clonotype was picked up a small number of times. V usage is TRBV29-1 and J usage is TRBJ2-1, with D hard to call. V lost 7 bases, J lost 4 bases, and 17 bases lay in between. The germline gives CDR1 SQVTM, CDR2 ANQGSEA. This CDR3 region has 14 residues. The CDR3 DNA reads as TGCAGCGCTCTCAGACCCCCTATTTACAATGAGCAGTTCTTC. Protein: CSALRPPIYNEQFF.

The chain couples TRBV7-9 to TRBJ2-7; 7 nucleotides align to TRBD1. With 4 bases clipped from V and 2 bases from J, the junction kept 5 bases outside the gene matches. The germline V gene has CDR1 SEHNR and CDR2 FQNEAQ (reference sequence). CDR3 size: 14 residues. The CDR3 nucleotides are TGTGCCAGCAGCTCGACAGGGTTACCCTACGAGCAGTACTTC. Protein: CASSSTGLPYEQYF.

This clonotype was recorded only once. The J gene is TRBJ2-7, the V gene TRBV6-5; tentatively, D is TRBD1 (6 bases). The V and J ends lost 4 bases and 7 bases respectively, with 17 bases between them. The CDR3 has 14 residues. Germline assignment: CDR1 MNHEY and CDR2 SVGAGI. Here the CDR3 DNA reads TGTGCCAGCAGTTCTCGGGACACACGCGGGGAGCAGTACTTC. Translating it yields CASSSRDTRGEQYF.

This clonotype was seen more than once but under ten times. The CDR3 is CASSPIGIGREKLFF. In nucleotides, the CDR3 is TGTGCCAGCTCACCAATCGGGATAGGTCGGGAAAAACTGTTTTTT. The chain couples TRBV18 to TRBJ1-4; D unclear. From germline, CDR1 is KGHSH and CDR2 LQKENI. This CDR3 has 15 amino acids. Trimming shortened V by 2 bases and J by 8 bases, and 15 bases separated the two germline ends.

The rearrangement joins TRBV27 to TRBJ2-7; weak D call: TRBD1 (5 bases). Germline assignment: CDR1 MNHEY and CDR2 SMNVEV (reference sequence). V lost 3 bases to trimming and J lost 4 bases, with 13 bases between them. There are 14 residues in the CDR3. The CDR3 sequence: CASSLRRDSYEQYF. As DNA, the CDR3 is TGTGCCAGCAGTTTGCGCAGGGATTCGTACGAGCAGTACTTC.

The chain combines TRBV7-8 with TRBJ2-5; D may be TRBD1 (7 bases). CDR1 and CDR2 (germline): SGHVS, FQNEAQ. V was shortened by 4 bases and J by 5 bases, with 23 bases between the two germline ends. This CDR3 is built from 17 residues. The CDR3 DNA is TGTGCCAGCAGCTCCTTACGGGGGACAGTGCCATCGGAGACCCAGTACTTC. It encodes CASSSLRGTVPSETQYF. The full variable domain, its missing parts supplied by reference TRBV7-8 and TRBJ2-5, is GAGVSQSPRYKVAKRGQDVALRCDPISGHVSLFWYQQALGQGPEFLTYFQNEAQLDKSGLPSDRFFAERPEGSVSTLKIQRTQQEDSAVYLCASSSLRGTVPSETQYFGPGTRLLVL.

The V and J genes are TRBV27 and TRBJ1-2; possibly TRBD1 for D (6 bases). Germline CDR1 and CDR2: MNHEY and SMNVEV (reference sequence). This CDR3 is built from 15 residues. The ends were cut back, 6 bases at V and 3 bases at J, with 17 bases in the middle. The CDR3 DNA reads as TGTGCCAGCAGAGAAGGGGCAGGGGCGCACTATGGCTACACCTTC. It encodes CASREGAGAHYGYTF.

CDR3: CSAWTPFTDTQYF. The CDR3 bases are TGCAGTGCTTGGACACCCTTCACAGATACGCAGTATTTT. The rearrangement joins TRBV20-1 to TRBJ2-3; possibly TRBD1 for D (5 bases). CDR3 size: 13 residues. Germline-derived CDR1 and CDR2 are DFQATT and SNEGSKA (reference sequence). The V end lost 5 bases, the J end lost 2 bases, and 11 bases lay between the germline ends.